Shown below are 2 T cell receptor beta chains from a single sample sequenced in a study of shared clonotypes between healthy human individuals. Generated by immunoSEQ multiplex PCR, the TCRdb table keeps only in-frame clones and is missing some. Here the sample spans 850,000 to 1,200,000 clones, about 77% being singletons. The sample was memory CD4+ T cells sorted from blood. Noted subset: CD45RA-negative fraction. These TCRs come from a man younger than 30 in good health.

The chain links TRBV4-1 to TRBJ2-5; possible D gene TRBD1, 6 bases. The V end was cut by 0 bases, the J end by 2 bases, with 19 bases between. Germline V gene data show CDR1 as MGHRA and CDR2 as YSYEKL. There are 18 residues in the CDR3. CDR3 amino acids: CASSQDNPTGTLQETQYF. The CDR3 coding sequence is TGCGCCAGCAGCCAAGATAACCCAACAGGGACCTTGCAAGAGACCCAGTACTTC.

In nucleotides, the CDR3 is TGTGCCAGCAGTTACAAGACATCTGGGGCCAACGTCCTGACTTTC. Protein sequence: CASSYKTSGANVLTF. V is TRBV6-5 and J is TRBJ2-6; the D is unclear. Germline V gives CDR1 MNHEY, CDR2 SVGAGI. The CDR3 is made up of 15 amino acids. Trimming took off 2 bases at V and 1 base at J, with 6 bases between the two ends.